This T cell receptor (beta chain) was captured in a study of cytomegalovirus exposure and HLA in healthy donors. Findings and limits, study-wide: As immune exposure information, only CMV serostatus was available.

As regards this clone: Antigen specificity is unknown.

Trimming left V 7 bases short and J 3 bases short, with 18 bases between. Germline V gene sequence: CDR1 SGHVS, CDR2 FQNEAQ. CDR3 length equals 16 residues. This PCR relied on a set of 60 Vbeta primers and 13 Jbeta primers. Sequenced by immunoSEQ multiplex PCR; TCRdb stores in-frame clones only, minus some. The sample contains about 140,000 clones, approximately 61% of which appear only once. This TCR was recovered from a human donor in good health. The chain recombines TRBV7-8 with TRBJ2-2; the D gene is possibly TRBD2 (5 bases). Sequencing was carried out using PBMCs. CDR3 coding DNA: TGTGCCAGCATCCTTAGGTTTCGGGGAGACACCGGGGAGCTGTTTTTT. Its protein is CASILRFRGDTGELFF.